The rows below give T cell receptor beta chains drawn from one sample of a study of beta chain features in type 1 diabetes. Assay: immunoSEQ multiplex PCR; the TCRdb copy retains only in-frame clones and omits some. Here the sample spans some 100,000 clones, under 40% being singletons. The sample consisted of stem cell memory CD4+ T cells from blood. These receptors were taken from a woman between 18 and 30 years old in good health. The CDR3 runs from the conserved cysteine through the conserved F or W. Each record gives: D gene, clone size, CDR3 length, J gene, V gene, CDR3 protein, CDR3 DNA. D genes are given only for firm matches. Clone size is not always given. Where it is, it says once, few, many or a class for expanded clones.

NA | few | 14 | TRBJ1-5 | TRBV6-1 | CASTGGAGNQPQHF | TGTGCCAGCACTGGTGGGGCAGGGAATCAGCCCCAGCATTTT
TRBD2 | NA | 16 | TRBJ2-7 | TRBV4-1 | CASSQDPLAGSYEQYF | TGCGCCAGCAGCCAAGATCCGCTAGCGGGGTCCTACGAGCAGTACTTC
NA | NA | 16 | TRBJ1-3 | TRBV7-8 | CASSFIQDSSGNTIYF | TGTGCCAGCAGCTTTATTCAGGACAGCTCTGGAAACACCATATATTTT
TRBD2 | once | 15 | TRBJ2-3 | TRBV28 | CASNTPSGASESQYF | TGTGCCAGCAATACCCCTAGCGGGGCCTCCGAGTCGCAGTATTTT
TRBD1 | NA | 14 | TRBJ2-7 | TRBV7-2 | CASSHRGSPYEQYF | TGTGCCAGCAGCCACAGGGGATCCCCCTACGAGCAGTACTTC
TRBD2 | NA | 16 | TRBJ2-3 | TRBV18 | CASSPRPSGSTDTQYF | TGTGCCAGCTCACCAAGGCCTAGCGGGAGCACAGATACGCAGTATTTT
NA | NA | 13 | TRBJ2-1 | TRBV6-5 | CASRSQGIDEQFF | TGTGCCAGCAGATCTCAGGGGATCGATGAGCAGTTCTTC
NA | few | 12 | TRBJ2-1 | TRBV5-1 | CASSLEGRGRVF | TGCGCCAGCAGCTTGGAGGGTAGAGGGAGAGTCTTC
TRBD1 | NA | 15 | TRBJ1-2 | TRBV19 | CASSEPGQGDYGYTF | TGTGCCAGTAGTGAACCGGGACAGGGGGACTATGGCTACACCTTC
TRBD2 | once | 14 | TRBJ2-1 | TRBV28 | CASSPSGAFNEQFF | TGTGCCAGCAGTCCTAGCGGGGCTTTTAATGAGCAGTTCTTC
NA | NA | 13 | TRBJ2-7 | TRBV5-1 | CASSLDRTYEQYF | TGCGCCAGCAGCCTCGACAGGACCTACGAGCAGTACTTC
NA | NA | 13 | TRBJ2-3 | TRBV25-1 | CASSEHPTDTQYF | TGTGCCAGCAGTGAACATCCCACAGATACGCAGTATTTT
NA | NA | 13 | TRBJ2-1 | TRBV5-1 | CASTRGASNEQFF | TGCGCCAGCACTCGGGGAGCGAGCAATGAGCAGTTCTTC
TRBD1 | NA | 15 | TRBJ2-3 | TRBV7-3 | CASRGQGVRTDTQYF | TGTGCCAGCAGAGGACAGGGAGTTCGCACAGATACGCAGTATTTT
NA | few | 14 | TRBJ2-7 | TRBV28 | CASRSQGRGYEQYF | TGTGCCAGCAGAAGTCAGGGGAGGGGGTACGAGCAGTACTTC
NA | few | 12 | TRBJ2-7 | TRBV29-1 | CSVEYGRYEQYF | TGCAGCGTTGAATATGGCCGCTACGAGCAGTACTTC
NA | NA | 14 | TRBJ2-5 | TRBV15 | CATSRDRLVGIQYF | TGTGCCACCAGCAGAGATCGACTAGTCGGGATCCAGTACTTC
TRBD1 | few | 13 | TRBJ2-7 | TRBV30 | CAWWGRGPLQQYF | TGTGCCTGGTGGGGCAGGGGGCCCCTTCAGCAGTACTTC
NA | few | 14 | TRBJ1-1 | TRBV10-3 | CAIRAGALNTEAFF | TGTGCCATCAGGGCGGGGGCCCTGAACACTGAAGCTTTCTTT
NA | NA | 11 | TRBJ1-2 | TRBV20-1 | CSALHRGSYTF | TGCAGTGCTCTCCACCGAGGTAGCTACACCTTC
TRBD2 | NA | 16 | TRBJ2-5 | TRBV18 | CASSPRTSGRFETQYF | TGTGCCAGCTCACCAAGGACTAGCGGGAGGTTTGAGACCCAGTACTTC
TRBD2 | NA | 17 | TRBJ2-1 | TRBV7-2 | CASSSSRGGSPYNEQFF | TGTGCCAGCAGCTCCTCCCGGGGCGGGAGTCCCTACAATGAGCAGTTCTTC
NA | NA | 18 | TRBJ2-1 | TRBV7-9 | CASSLRVRPRGYHNEQFF | TGTGCCAGCAGCTTAAGAGTGAGACCCAGGGGCTACCACAATGAGCAGTTCTTC
NA | few | 14 | TRBJ2-3 | TRBV9 | CASSTRLGADTQYF | TGTGCCAGCAGCACAAGACTCGGGGCAGATACGCAGTATTTT
NA | NA | 14 | TRBJ1-4 | TRBV19 | CASSSQTTNEKLFF | TGTGCCAGTAGTTCACAGACGACTAATGAAAAACTGTTTTTT
NA | few | 12 | TRBJ2-7 | TRBV6-6 | CASSYKSGEQYF | TGTGCCAGCAGCTACAAAAGCGGCGAGCAGTACTTC
TRBD1 | few | 14 | TRBJ2-5 | TRBV7-2 | CASSSDRVIETQYF | TGTGCCAGCAGCTCTGACAGGGTCATAGAGACCCAGTACTTC
NA | NA | 16 | TRBJ2-7 | TRBV30 | CAWSLYAPLGAYEQYF | TGTGCCTGGAGTCTGTACGCGCCGCTCGGTGCCTACGAGCAGTACTTC
NA | few | 11 | TRBJ2-7 | TRBV28 | CASSQPYEQYF | TGTGCCAGCTCACAGCCCTACGAGCAGTACTTC
NA | few | 16 | TRBJ1-3 | TRBV7-9 | CASSRPGQKTGNTIYF | TGTGCCAGCAGTCGCCCCGGACAGAAGACTGGAAACACCATATATTTT
TRBD2 | NA | 19 | TRBJ2-3 | TRBV13 | CASSFKPGLAGGPVDTQYF | TGTGCCAGCAGCTTCAAACCGGGACTAGCGGGAGGGCCGGTAGATACGCAGTATTTT
NA | few | 14 | TRBJ1-3 | TRBV29-1 | CSVSIGRAGNTIYF | TGCAGCGTTAGTATCGGGAGGGCTGGAAACACCATATATTTT
NA | NA | 13 | TRBJ1-1 | TRBV6-6 | CASSYQGHTEAFF | TGTGCCAGCAGTTACCAGGGCCACACTGAAGCTTTCTTT
NA | NA | 11 | TRBJ1-1 | TRBV18 | CASSPIAEAFF | TGTGCCAGCTCACCAATCGCTGAAGCTTTCTTT
TRBD2 | NA | 18 | TRBJ2-4 | TRBV18 | CASSPGLAGSQAKNIQYF | TGTGCCAGCTCACCGGGACTAGCGGGCTCCCAAGCCAAAAACATTCAGTACTTC
TRBD2 | NA | 15 | TRBJ2-1 | TRBV5-1 | CASSGSTSGMYEQFF | TGCGCCAGCAGCGGTTCGACTAGCGGGATGTATGAGCAGTTCTTC
TRBD2 | NA | 15 | TRBJ2-2 | TRBV28 | CASSSPGLAGKELFF | TGTGCCAGCAGTTCCCCGGGACTAGCGGGAAAGGAGCTGTTTTTT
TRBD1 | NA | 15 | TRBJ1-5 | TRBV6-1 | CASSAGTGGVQPQHF | TGTGCCAGCAGTGCCGGGACAGGGGGTGTGCAGCCCCAGCATTTT
NA | NA | 14 | TRBJ2-2 | TRBV18 | CASSPDSHRGELFF | TGTGCCAGCTCACCGGACTCTCATCGAGGGGAGCTGTTTTTT
NA | few | 12 | TRBJ2-1 | TRBV29-1 | CSAPRRANEQFF | TGCAGCGCCCCCCGGAGAGCCAATGAGCAGTTCTTC
NA | NA | 14 | TRBJ2-1 | TRBV21-1 | CASRSGGAYNEQFF | TGTGCCAGCCGGTCTGGGGGCGCCTACAATGAGCAGTTCTTC
TRBD1 | few | 15 | TRBJ2-2 | TRBV2 | CASRFTGGNTGELFF | TGTGCCAGCCGGTTCACAGGGGGCAACACCGGGGAGCTGTTTTTT
NA | NA | 14 | TRBJ1-1 | TRBV7-3 | CASSLGQSNTEAFF | TGTGCCAGCAGCTTAGGGCAGTCGAACACTGAAGCTTTCTTT
NA | NA | 15 | TRBJ2-5 | TRBV5-1 | CASSFKRRNQETQYF | TGCGCCAGCAGCTTTAAGCGACGTAACCAAGAGACCCAGTACTTC
NA | few | 14 | TRBJ1-2 | TRBV19 | CASREGAGFYGYTF | TGTGCCAGTAGGGAAGGTGCGGGGTTCTATGGCTACACCTTC
NA | NA | 14 | TRBJ2-3 | TRBV4-3 | CASSQDLGRDTQYF | TGCGCCAGCAGCCAAGATTTAGGGAGAGATACGCAGTATTTT
TRBD2 | NA | 18 | TRBJ2-2 | TRBV27 | CASNSVLAGGLNTGELFF | TGTGCCAGCAACTCCGTTCTAGCGGGAGGCCTCAACACCGGGGAGCTGTTTTTT
NA | NA | 14 | TRBJ2-5 | TRBV7-8 | CASSLGQYQETQYF | TGTGCCAGCAGCTTAGGCCAGTATCAAGAGACCCAGTACTTC
NA | NA | 17 | TRBJ2-1 | TRBV7-2 | CASSLGFAGKLGNEQFF | TGTGCCAGCAGCTTAGGGTTCGCCGGGAAGTTGGGCAATGAGCAGTTCTTC